Only a few counts were recorded for the clone carrying this TCR beta chain. Its cognate antigen is unknown. This sample is drawn from a study of Ad26.COV2.S vaccination and SARS-CoV-2 variants. In the study overall: Intramuscular Ad26.COV2.S doses were given once or twice, 56 days apart.

Regarding the study as a whole: Vaccinees showed greater spike-specific TCR breadth than placebo recipients.

V dropped 7 bases and J dropped 1 base, with 10 bases sitting between them. This CDR3 spans 14 amino acids. Per germline, CDR1 MNHEY and CDR2 SVGAGI. Treatment specified: about 20 received Ad26.COV2.S at low or high dose, single or two shots; about 5 received placebo; per-sample allocation not given. It was on day 63 after the first vaccine or placebo injection that samples were taken. Spike of the Wuhan-strain SARS-CoV-2 was expressed by an Ad26 vector, which formed the vaccine. Data came from immunoSEQ multiplex PCR; TCRdb stores just in-frame clones and leaves some out. Among 300,000 to 350,000 clones, about 89% were seen once, and the ten largest hold 5%.

The starting material was peripheral blood, obtained in a trial of Ad26.COV2.S vaccine versus placebo. This clonotype originated in a person between 18 and 60 years old who received the Ad26.COV2.S COVID-19 vaccine or a placebo. The V call is TRBV6-5, the J call TRBJ2-2; maybe TRBD1 (5 bases). In DNA, the CDR3 is TGTGCCAGCAAGGACAACCTGAACACCGGGGAGCTGTTTTTT. Translating gives CASKDNLNTGELFF.